This is a list of T cell receptor beta chains from one sample in a study of STAT5B mutations in CD4+ large granular lymphocyte leukemia. Profiling relied on immunoSEQ multiplex PCR, and the TCRdb table lists in-frame clones only, not all of them. The sample shows 3,500 to 5,500 clones, 80% of them seen only once. Sequencing was done on a sample of PBMCs. All receptors come from a man between 70 and 80 years old with CD4+ T-cell large granular lymphocyte leukemia. Each CDR3 is given with its conserved first and last residue. D genes are given only for firm matches. Part of the rows lack a size; the others show once, few, many or a class for expanded clones.

TRBJ1-5 TRBV7-8 TRBD1 17 NA TGTGCCAGCAGCTCCCTTCAGGGGGCAGGGGGCAATCAGCCCCAGCATTTT CASSSLQGAGGNQPQHF
TRBJ2-6 TRBV5-1 NA 15 NA TGCGCCAGCAGCTTGGGGGGGCGTGGGGCCAACGTCCTGACTTTC CASSLGGRGANVLTF
TRBJ2-5 TRBV19 TRBD1 14 NA TGTGCCAGTAGTATTTGGACAGGGAGCGAGACCCAGTACTTC CASSIWTGSETQYF
TRBJ2-1 TRBV19 TRBD2 16 few TGTGCCAGTAGTATAGCGAGCGGGAGTCAGTACAATGAGCAGTTCTTC CASSIASGSQYNEQFF
TRBJ1-4 TRBV11-2 NA 14 NA TGTGCCAGCAGCTTAGACAGGGAAGATGAAAAACTGTTTTTT CASSLDREDEKLFF
TRBJ1-4 TRBV30 NA 16 NA TGTGCCTGGAGTGGACCTCCAACGGGACGAAATGAAAAACTGTTTTTT CAWSGPPTGRNEKLFF
TRBJ2-7 TRBV5-1 NA 15 once TGCGCCAGCAGCTTATACCCCGGGTCCTCCTACGAGCAGTACTTC CASSLYPGSSYEQYF
TRBJ2-5 TRBV5-1 NA 13 NA TGCGCCAGCAGCTTCAACCCACAGGGTACCCAGTACTTC CASSFNPQGTQYF
TRBJ1-3 TRBV11-2 NA 15 few TGTGCCAGCAGCCTCCGGTTGGGCGGTGGAAACACCATATATTTT CASSLRLGGGNTIYF
TRBJ1-1 TRBV19 NA 16 NA TGTGCCAGTACCTCTACTGCGGGAATATCGAACACTGAAGCTTTCTTT CASTSTAGISNTEAFF
TRBJ1-5 TRBV5-1 NA 15 once TGCGCCAGCAGCTTGGCGGGTGGAGGCAATCAGCCCCAGCATTTT CASSLAGGGNQPQHF
TRBJ2-1 TRBV5-4 TRBD2 16 NA TGTGCCAGCAGGGGGAAGCGGGAGGGCTCCTACAATGAGCAGTTCTTC CASRGKREGSYNEQFF
TRBJ2-2 TRBV19 TRBD2 15 NA TGTGCCAGTAGTAGGGGGGGGGTGAACACCGGGGAGCTGTTTTTT CASSRGGVNTGELFF
TRBJ2-1 TRBV27 NA 14 NA TGTGCCAGCAGTCGCGGGCACCTCTACAATGAGCAGTTCTTC CASSRGHLYNEQFF
TRBJ2-3 TRBV6-1 TRBD1 14 NA TGTGCCAGCAGTGCAGTAGACAGGGCCGATACGCAGTATTTT CASSAVDRADTQYF
TRBJ2-3 TRBV2 NA 11 NA TGTGCCAGCAGTGGCAGGGATACGCAGTATTTT CASSGRDTQYF
TRBJ2-3 TRBV19 NA 14 few TGTGCCAGTAGTATTTCTAGCAGCACAGATACGCAGTATTTT CASSISSSTDTQYF
TRBJ2-4 TRBV2 NA 16 NA TGTGCCAGCAGAAGACTAGGACTACTAGCCAAAAACATTCAGTACTTC CASRRLGLLAKNIQYF
TRBJ2-3 TRBV5-1 TRBD1 17 NA TGCGCCAGCAGCTCCGGGACAGGGGGCCTACGCACAGATACGCAGTATTTT CASSSGTGGLRTDTQYF
TRBJ2-5 TRBV11-2 TRBD1 15 NA TGTGCCAGCAATAAAGGGGACAGGGGGCAAGAGACCCAGTACTTC CASNKGDRGQETQYF
TRBJ2-1 TRBV7-9 NA 12 NA TGTGCCAGCATGGGGCGGGACAATGAGCAGTTCTTC CASMGRDNEQFF
TRBJ1-2 TRBV2 NA 13 NA TGTGCCAGCAGGGGGACGGAGGACTATGGCTACACCTTC CASRGTEDYGYTF
TRBJ2-1 TRBV10-3 NA 14 NA TGTGCCGCCAAGGGGGAGGGCTCCTACAATGAGCAGTTCTTC CAAKGEGSYNEQFF
TRBJ2-7 TRBV12-5 NA 15 NA TGTGCTAGTGGTTTCGCTCGCGGTTCGAGTTACGAGCAGTACTTC CASGFARGSSYEQYF
TRBJ2-5 TRBV11-3 NA 16 once TGTGCCAGCAGCCTGTTCGGTAGGGGAATCCAAGAGACCCAGTACTTC CASSLFGRGIQETQYF
TRBJ1-2 TRBV7-2 TRBD1 13 NA TGTGCCAGCAGCCCACAGGGGGACTATGGCTACACCTTC CASSPQGDYGYTF
TRBJ2-3 TRBV7-9 NA 14 NA TGTGCCAGCAGCTTAGGTCAGAGCACAGATACGCAGTTTTTT CASSLGQSTDTQFF
TRBJ2-3 TRBV5-4 TRBD2 16 NA TGTGCCAGCAGCCCGCGGAGCGGGGGATTCACAGATACGCAGTATTTT CASSPRSGGFTDTQYF
TRBJ2-7 TRBV25-1 NA 13 few TGTGCCAGCGGAGGGACAGCGTCCTACGAGCAGTACTTC CASGGTASYEQYF
TRBJ2-4 TRBV5-1 TRBD1 15 NA TGCGCCAGCAGCTCCGAGGGACAGGGGTTCGACATTCAGTACTTC CASSSEGQGFDIQYF
TRBJ2-2 TRBV12-5 NA 16 NA TGTGCTAGTGGTTTCCCCCCGGCGGGGAACACCGGGGAGCTGTTTTTT CASGFPPAGNTGELFF
TRBJ1-1 TRBV19 TRBD1 17 NA TGTGCCAGTAGTATCAGGACAGGGGCGGCGATATCCGCTGAAGCTTTCTTT CASSIRTGAAISAEAFF
TRBJ1-2 TRBV2 NA 14 few TGTGCCAGCAGTGAAGATTTGGGTACCTATGGCTACACCTTC CASSEDLGTYGYTF
TRBJ2-5 TRBV10-3 NA 12 NA TGTGCCATCTCAGGGGTGGAAGAGACCCAGTACTTC CAISGVEETQYF
TRBJ2-1 TRBV6-1 NA 13 NA TGTGCCAGCAGTGAATGGGACGTAGGTGAGCAGTTCTTC CASSEWDVGEQFF
TRBJ1-5 TRBV2 NA 13 NA TGTGCCAGCAAGGTTGAAAGCAATCAGCCCCAGCATTTT CASKVESNQPQHF
TRBJ1-5 TRBV7-2 NA 13 NA TGTGCCAGCAGCCGATATAGCAATCAGCCCCAGCATTTT CASSRYSNQPQHF
TRBJ2-5 TRBV6-6 NA 12 NA TGTGCCAGCAGTTACTCGGGAGAGACCCAGTACTTC CASSYSGETQYF
TRBJ1-4 TRBV5-1 NA 17 NA TGCGCCAGCAGCGCAGGGTTGGGAGGGGCAACTAATGAAAAACTGTTTTTT CASSAGLGGATNEKLFF
TRBJ2-3 TRBV6-5 TRBD2 16 large TGTGCCAGCAGTTACTCTCCGGGAGGGGGGCAGGATACGCAGTATTTT CASSYSPGGGQDTQYF
TRBJ2-2 TRBV6-1 NA 12 NA TGTGCCAGCAGTGAAGGGGTCGGGGAGCTGTTTTTT CASSEGVGELFF